A single TCR beta chain is shown here with its context. Its antigen remains unknown. Between the trimmed V and J ends, which lost 4 bases and 8 bases, there was a span of 12 bases. The CDR3 covers 13 residues. Per germline, CDR1 SGHTA and CDR2 FQGNSA. Uncontrolled infection, other autoimmune disease, pregnancy and lactation each barred patients from inclusion. The data derive from a study of T cells in Graves' hyperthyroidism and ophthalmopathy. Overall study findings and caveats: From stable hyperthyroidism, ophthalmopathy was set apart by a 13 V-J model.

Using RNA transcripts as the source, TCR beta CDR3 regions were amplified. In the first-round RT-PCR of the TCR CDR3, the HTBI primer set was used. TCRdb recomputed calls from the multiplex PCR reads with MiXCR, one row per CDR3 protein. The repertoire holds around 700,000 distinct CDR3 sequences, about 17% seen once, with approximately 15% in the top ten. What was sequenced was blood. The source is a woman between 45 and 65 years old with Graves' hyperthyroidism that later progressed to Graves' ophthalmopathy. The chain uses TRBV7-2 and TRBJ2-1; tentative D call: TRBD2 (6 bases). The CDR3 bases are TGTGCCAGCAGCTCGGAGGGACTCCATGAGCAGTTCTTC. Translated, it gives CASSSEGLHEQFF.